This TCR beta chain was recorded in a study of T cells in Graves' hyperthyroidism and ophthalmopathy. Diagnostic assessment was based on clinical symptoms, serum thyroxine and TRAb, thyroid ultrasound and orbital computed tomography. The PBMCs were taken from over 9.5 ml of fresh peripheral blood. Germline loops: CDR1 SGHRS, CDR2 YFSETQ. Deletions cut 4 bases from V and 6 bases from J, with 19 bases between. This CDR3 is 15 amino acids long. General study results and limits: The blood repertoire included most of the expanded thyroid clonotypes above 0.001.

There were TCR beta CDR3 regions amplified from RNA transcripts. TCR CDR3 underwent first-round RT-PCR with the HTBI primer set. From the multiplex PCR reads, TCRdb called clonotypes with MiXCR, one entry per CDR3 protein. The table has hundreds of thousands of distinct CDR3 sequences, 38% seen once. This clonotype has a handful of counts. Its antigen remains unknown. The V call is TRBV5-1, the J call TRBJ1-1; possibly TRBD1 for D (6 bases). The sample taken for sequencing was blood. This clonotype was obtained from a man younger than 35 with Graves' hyperthyroidism. The CDR3 nucleotides are TGCGCCAGCAGCCCCTGGACAGCGGAGAGTGCTGAAGCTTTCTTT. It encodes CASSPWTAESAEAFF.